A single sample gave rise to the 7 T cell receptor beta chains below, sequenced in a study of regulatory T cells in long-lasting Graves disease. CDR3-region Arm-PCR and iRepertoire HTBI primers produced the TCR beta libraries. TCRdb ran MiXCR on the multiplex PCR reads and lists one entry per CDR3 protein. This table holds roughly 400,000 distinct CDR3 sequences, about a sixth found once. Stated time point: newly diagnosed GD, antithyroid drugs for less than 3 months. After RNA was extracted from PBMCs, the TCR library was made from it. Another study also made use of these data, one on T cells in Graves' hyperthyroidism and ophthalmopathy.

The sample consisted of peripheral blood mononuclear cells (PBMCs), taken at new diagnosis, from a patient treated with antithyroid drugs. Every receptor here comes from a woman aged 18-29 years with Graves disease.

This chain links TRBV19 with TRBJ1-1; tentatively, D is TRBD1 (6 bases). This CDR3 has 15 amino acids. The germline gives CDR1 LNHDA, CDR2 SQIVND (reference sequence). Trimming took off 10 bases at V and 4 bases at J, with 22 bases between the two ends. The CDR3 is CAKPGQHYEVTEAFF. CDR3 DNA: TGTGCCAAACCGGGACAACATTATGAGGTCACTGAAGCTTTCTTT.

This clonotype has just a few counts. J is TRBJ1-1 and V is TRBV14; D may be TRBD1 (5 bases). The CDR3 totals 12 residues. CDR1 SGHDN and CDR2 FVKESK come from the germline V gene. V lost 6 bases and J lost 9, with 14 bases in between. The CDR3 reads CASSLGTVKAFF. DNA for the CDR3: TGTGCCAGCAGTCTGGGGACCGTGAAAGCTTTCTTT.

The table lists this clonotype with a few counts. The V and J genes are TRBV18 and TRBJ1-2; a weak D match, TRBD1 (6 bases). Germline loops: CDR1 KGHSH, CDR2 LQKENI. The CDR3 sequence is 15 residues long. V was pared by 2 bases and J by 4 bases, with 14 bases between. CDR3 region: CASSPGGGSIYGYTF. In DNA, the CDR3 is TGTGCCAGCTCACCAGGAGGGGGGTCGATCTATGGCTACACCTTC.

The rearrangement joins TRBV4-1 to TRBJ2-1; the match to TRBD2 covers 11 bases. Germline V gene sequence: CDR1 MGHRA, CDR2 YSYEKL. V was pared by 0 bases and J by 5 bases, with 6 bases of the junction left unmatched. CDR3 size: 17 residues. In nucleotides, the CDR3 is TGCGCCAGCAGCCAAGACGAGTGGGGACTAGCGGACAATGAGCAGTTCTTC. It is translated as CASSQDEWGLADNEQFF.

This clonotype was counted between two and nine times. Compared with germline, one end of the junction differs, possibly owing to a read error. V and J are TRBV29-1 and TRBJ2-5; TRBD2 matches at 13 bases. The CDR3 sequence is 15 residues long. Germline assignment: CDR1 SQVTM and CDR2 ANQGSEA. The CDR3 region has the DNA TGCAGCGTTGGGGGACTAGCGGGATGGCAAGAGGCCCAGTACTTC. It specifies CSVGGLAGWQEAQYF.

This clonotype was found many times. The chain uses TRBV27 and TRBJ2-5; TRBD1 is a possible D gene (5 bases). Per the germline V gene, CDR1 is MNHEY and CDR2 is SMNVEV (reference sequence). This CDR3 is 13 amino acids long. V dropped 3 bases and J dropped 3 bases, with 8 bases sitting between them. The chain's CDR3 is CASSLWGKETQYF. DNA for the CDR3: TGTGCCAGCAGTTTGTGGGGCAAAGAGACCCAGTACTTC.

In its sample, this clonotype was seen many times. This rearrangement joins TRBV2 to TRBJ2-7; 11 bases agree with TRBD1. Germline V gives CDR1 SNHLY, CDR2 FYNNEI. V trimming: 7 bases; J trimming: 2 bases; junction bases outside the gene matches: 7. The CDR3 spans 15 residues. For the CDR3, the DNA is TGTGCCAGCACTCTCCCGGGACAGGGGGCCTACGAGCAGTACTTC. Translating it yields CASTLPGQGAYEQYF.